Reported below is one T cell receptor beta chain. The target of this receptor is not known. A read error may produce the germline difference seen at one junction end. The entry originates in a study of T cell responses to AZD1222 COVID-19 vaccine listed by TCRdb under 2021. At the level of the whole study: AZD1222 recipients whose second dose came at about 4 weeks and those whose second dose came at about 12 weeks were combined into one group, since spike-specific TCR depth and breadth did not differ between the two schedules. Trial participants were enrolled into age subgroups of 18-55, 56-69 and 70-plus years, which contained about 160, 30 and 59 TCR-sequenced participants, respectively. A total of approximately 240 trial participants underwent TCR sequencing, of whom 207 received two doses of AZD1222 and roughly 25 received two doses of the MenACWY control vaccine. The research as a whole found: Epitopes outside the regions mutated in the B.1.351 and B.1.1.7 variants were reportedly recognized by nearly half of the unique spike-specific TCRs. Only five or six AZD1222 recipients were SARS-CoV-2 seropositive at baseline, limiting conclusions about previously exposed vaccinees. In the small 56-69-year group, the increase in depth fell short of significance, most likely because of low power. Most participants were white British and females outnumbered males, and the authors suggested that clonal diversity may have been underestimated. Spike-specific TCR breadth and depth rose significantly after two AZD1222 doses compared with day 0 and with MenACWY recipients. CD4 TCRs associated with the vaccine covered the entire spike protein, and the dominant responses were in regions 160-218 and 743-854. Because no samples from the day 14 peak response were available, repertoires could be characterized only after the peak T cell response.

What this sample's time point label stands for: baseline before first vaccination. Vaccinee samples came from UK trials COV001 and COV002, including a single-blind randomized controlled phase 2/3 trial of AZD1222 (ChAdOx1 nCoV-19) in healthy adults. For TCRbeta chain sequencing, PBMC samples from trial participants were taken at day 0 and at day 28 after the second dose. The CDR3 regions of human TCRbeta chains were analyzed by immunosequencing. The study's processing was this. TCRs in the repertoires were matched against a reference library of SARS-CoV-2-specific TCRs that had been generated with the MIRA antigen-specificity platform. Breadth was defined as the fraction of unique TCRs that were SARS-CoV-2-associated, and depth was defined as the fraction of total T cells that were SARS-CoV-2-associated. Each spike-specific TCR was assigned to its reactive spike region and to a CD4 or CD8 class using the MIRA data. Log10-transformed breadth and depth values were compared by one-way ANOVA with Sidak's multiple comparisons tests. TCRdb retrieved this table from immuneACCESS and kept in-frame rearrangements only. Not all clones are present; in checked studies, unresolved V genes account for under half, and no reason is known for the remainder. That table is the source of V, J and clone size, and D and trimming were worked out from the DNA. The table for this sample lists about 150,000 clones; around 89% of them were counted only once. Together, the top ten hold roughly 2.1% of the sample.

Per the germline V gene (reference sequence), SEHNR is the CDR1 and FQNEAQ is the CDR2. The CDR3, cysteine through phenylalanine, is 15 amino acids long. The sequence is cut down to CDR3 DNA, 45 bases in frame from base 1. Sample: peripheral blood, taken on day 0 of AZD1222 vaccination. The sequence joins TRBV7-9 to TRBJ2-1; no D gene is confidently identified. This clonotype was obtained from an adult in good health. For the CDR3, the sequence is CASRPLSISHNEQFF. The nucleotide sequence is given as TGTGCCAGCAGGCCTCTTAGTATCTCCCACAATGAGCAGTTCTTC.